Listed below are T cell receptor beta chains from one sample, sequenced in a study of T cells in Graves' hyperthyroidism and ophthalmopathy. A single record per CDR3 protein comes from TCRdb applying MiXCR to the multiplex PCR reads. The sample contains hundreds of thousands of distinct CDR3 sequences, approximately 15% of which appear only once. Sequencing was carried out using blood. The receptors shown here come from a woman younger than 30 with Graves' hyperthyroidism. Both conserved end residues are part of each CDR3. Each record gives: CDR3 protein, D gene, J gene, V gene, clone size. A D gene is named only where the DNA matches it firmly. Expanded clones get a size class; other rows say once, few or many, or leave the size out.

CSARDKAGAVVNEQFF TRBD2 TRBJ2-1 TRBV20-1 few
CSASRRVNEQFF NA TRBJ2-1 TRBV20-1 NA
CASSDGTRPAEQYF NA TRBJ2-7 TRBV3-1 many
CASSLVNYGYTF NA TRBJ1-2 TRBV6-2/TRBV6-3 many
CASRAGTGGEKLFF TRBD1 TRBJ1-4 TRBV7-9 NA
CASSDRGLTNEKLFF NA TRBJ1-4 TRBV25-1 NA
CASRGASRYEQYF NA TRBJ2-7 TRBV3-1 NA
CASSWVGELNF NA TRBJ2-5 TRBV7-9 NA
CSASSSGRADNEQFF TRBD2 TRBJ2-1 TRBV20-1 many
CASSQDQGAREKLFF TRBD1 TRBJ1-4 TRBV4-1 few
CSLPEHEQFF NA TRBJ2-1 TRBV20-1 many
CASSFPGLASGELFF TRBD2 TRBJ2-2 TRBV12-3/TRBV12-4 few
CASSNPGQETQYF NA TRBJ2-5 TRBV14 many
CATYDRYNEQFF NA TRBJ2-1 TRBV19 NA
CASSEDKGNTEAFF NA TRBJ1-1 TRBV6-1 many
CASSRGFAIGYTF NA TRBJ1-2 TRBV2 many